This TCR beta chain comes out of a study of shared clonotypes between healthy human individuals. Study-wide results and limits: With a few donors compared, around 5.4% of naive CD4 clonotypes were shared.

All donors were Caucasian adults living in Nashville, Tennessee. The CDR3 spans 17 residues. The germline V gene encodes CDR1 MNHNS and CDR2 SASEGT. J was trimmed by 7 bases and V by 2 bases; bases with no gene match: 13. For this clone: Its antigen is unidentified.

The assay was immunoSEQ multiplex PCR, and TCRdb's table has in-frame clones only and misses some. The sample has about 680,000 clones, around four fifths seen once. Input material: memory CD4+ T cells sorted from blood. The subset here: CD45RA-negative fraction. This chain connects TRBV6-1 to TRBJ2-3; 9 bases agree with TRBD2. This sequence originates from a woman aged 30 to 39 in good health. CDR3 sequence: CASSERSLAGSANTQYF. The CDR3 DNA reads as TGTGCCAGCAGTGAACGGTCCCTAGCGGGGAGTGCAAATACGCAGTATTTT.